A selection of T cell receptor beta chains follows, all from one sample in a study of T cell clusters in autoimmune cytopenias. TCRdb reprocessed the multiplex PCR reads, keeping one entry per CDR3 protein, no DNA. The specimen's table records over 1,400 distinct CDR3 sequences. This sample also belongs to another study, concerning T cell repertoires in aging, cancer and after chemotherapy.

The sample was peripheral blood. These receptors were collected from a human donor with chronic lymphocytic leukemia. Each CDR3 is given with its conserved first and last residue. Part of the rows lack a size; the others show once, few, many or a class for expanded clones.

cdr3_length clone_size j_call v_call cdr3_aa
14 - TRBJ2-2 TRBV28 CASSFDLFPGELFF
18 - TRBJ2-2 TRBV7-3 CASSPYATERANTGELFF
15 medium-sized TRBJ2-1 TRBV5-4 CASSLGLSHYNEQFF
16 medium-sized TRBJ2-6 TRBV6-2/TRBV6-3 CASRTGRESGANVLTF
14 - TRBJ2-7 TRBV7-2 CASSLAGAAYEQYF
11 medium-sized TRBJ2-7 TRBV13 CASSFSHEQYF
13 - TRBJ1-1 TRBV12-3/TRBV12-4 CATTGTGITEAFF
14 - TRBJ1-1 TRBV18 CASSPSTGNTEAFF
13 - TRBJ2-7 TRBV7-2 CASSYAQYYEQYF
16 medium-sized TRBJ2-1 TRBV6-2/TRBV6-3 CASRTYEPSSYNEQFF
18 medium-sized TRBJ2-3 TRBV7-9 CASSPLLLMTSGPDTQYF
16 - TRBJ2-1 TRBV4-3 CASSPTSGQTYNEQFF
14 - TRBJ2-7 TRBV28 CASSVPGGAYEQYF
11 - TRBJ2-1 TRBV7-3 CASSLTNEQFF
14 medium-sized TRBJ2-1 TRBV10-3 CATADRGAYNEQFF
18 medium-sized TRBJ2-6 TRBV30 CAWTPEGQGRIGANVLTF
15 medium-sized TRBJ1-5 TRBV12-3/TRBV12-4 CASTQKGVGNQPQHF
17 medium-sized TRBJ2-2 TRBV7-2 CASSLARLAGLSGELFF
16 medium-sized TRBJ2-2 TRBV5-4 CASRETSGTNTGELFF
14 medium-sized TRBJ1-6 TRBV7-2 CASSSGTSRVALHF
17 medium-sized TRBJ1-1 TRBV6-6 CASSNPYPAGMNTEAFF
13 medium-sized TRBJ2-3 TRBV7-2 CASGPTGADTQYF
13 - TRBJ1-5 TRBV20-1 CSANRYSNQPQHF
14 - TRBJ1-3 TRBV2 CASKAQGPGNTIYF